Presented here are 5 T cell receptor beta chains from one specimen sequenced in a study of T cell repertoires in cytomegalovirus infection. Their cognate antigens are unknown. TCRdb redid the calling of the reads with MiXCR, one entry per CDR3 protein. The table shows 800,000 to 950,000 distinct CDR3 sequences, with less than 35% occurring only once. The material was cultured CD8+ T cells from PBMCs, obtained from culture after CMV antigen stimulation. These receptor sequences come from a human donor in good health (CMV status not recorded). Some clones in this sample may be carry-over from other donors' samples.

V is TRBV6-1 and J is TRBJ2-3; perhaps TRBD1 as D (5 bases). The CDR3 is 16 amino acids. Germline CDR1 MNHNS, CDR2 SASEGT. V gave up 5 bases and J gave up 2 bases, with 17 bases separating them. CDR3 amino acids: CASSSLAGRPTDTQYF. Written as DNA, the CDR3 is TGTGCCAGCAGTTCCTTGGCAGGGCGGCCCACAGATACGCAGTATTTT.

This clonotype came up a few times. The V gene is TRBV7-9, the J gene TRBJ1-4, with 7 bases matching TRBD1. This CDR3 has 16 amino acids. Trimming removed 2 bases from V and 7 bases from J; junction bases left unmatched: 10. Germline values: CDR1 SEHNR, CDR2 FQNEAQ (reference sequence). The CDR3 here is CASSLPAGGFIEKLFF. DNA for the CDR3: TGTGCCAGCAGCTTACCCGCAGGGGGGTTCATTGAAAAACTGTTTTTT. Drawing the rest from reference TRBV7-9 and TRBJ1-4, the complete variable domain is DTGVSQNPRHKITKRGQNVTFRCDPISEHNRLYWYRQTLGQGPEFLTYFQNEAQLEKSRLLSDRFSAERPKGSFSTLEIQRTEQGDSAMYLCASSLPAGGFIEKLFFGSGTQLSVL.

Only one count was recorded for this clonotype. The chain combines TRBV27 with TRBJ2-3; 9 bases align to TRBD1. J lost 8 bases, V lost 7 bases, and 10 bases had no gene match. Germline V gene data show CDR1 as MNHEY and CDR2 as SMNVEV (reference sequence). The CDR3 totals 14 residues. CDR3 residues: CASTKIRQGGTQYF. CDR3 sequence (DNA): TGTGCCAGCACTAAAATTAGACAGGGGGGTACGCAGTATTTT.

The chain is built from TRBV6-1 and TRBJ2-7; 9 bases fit TRBD1. In germline, CDR1 is MNHNS, CDR2 SASEGT. The CDR3 is 15 residues long. V lost 5 bases and J lost 6; bases outside the gene matches: 11. As DNA, the CDR3 is TGTGCCAGCAGTTCTTCCGGGGGACAGGGTCTCGAGCAGTACTTC. Its translation is CASSSSGGQGLEQYF.

Notes on this clonotype: A much larger clone differs from this one at a single base, so this may be a read error. The chain employs TRBV6-6 and TRBJ2-3, with 7 bases matching TRBD2. With V trimmed by 6 bases and J by 6 bases, 18 bases remained unmatched. The germline CDR1 and CDR2 sequences are MNHNY and SVGAGI (reference sequence). This CDR3 region has 17 residues. As DNA, the CDR3 is TGTGCCAGCAGGCTCGAGGCTAGCGGTGTTCGTTGGGATACGCAGTATTTT. Residues: CASRLEASGVRWDTQYF.